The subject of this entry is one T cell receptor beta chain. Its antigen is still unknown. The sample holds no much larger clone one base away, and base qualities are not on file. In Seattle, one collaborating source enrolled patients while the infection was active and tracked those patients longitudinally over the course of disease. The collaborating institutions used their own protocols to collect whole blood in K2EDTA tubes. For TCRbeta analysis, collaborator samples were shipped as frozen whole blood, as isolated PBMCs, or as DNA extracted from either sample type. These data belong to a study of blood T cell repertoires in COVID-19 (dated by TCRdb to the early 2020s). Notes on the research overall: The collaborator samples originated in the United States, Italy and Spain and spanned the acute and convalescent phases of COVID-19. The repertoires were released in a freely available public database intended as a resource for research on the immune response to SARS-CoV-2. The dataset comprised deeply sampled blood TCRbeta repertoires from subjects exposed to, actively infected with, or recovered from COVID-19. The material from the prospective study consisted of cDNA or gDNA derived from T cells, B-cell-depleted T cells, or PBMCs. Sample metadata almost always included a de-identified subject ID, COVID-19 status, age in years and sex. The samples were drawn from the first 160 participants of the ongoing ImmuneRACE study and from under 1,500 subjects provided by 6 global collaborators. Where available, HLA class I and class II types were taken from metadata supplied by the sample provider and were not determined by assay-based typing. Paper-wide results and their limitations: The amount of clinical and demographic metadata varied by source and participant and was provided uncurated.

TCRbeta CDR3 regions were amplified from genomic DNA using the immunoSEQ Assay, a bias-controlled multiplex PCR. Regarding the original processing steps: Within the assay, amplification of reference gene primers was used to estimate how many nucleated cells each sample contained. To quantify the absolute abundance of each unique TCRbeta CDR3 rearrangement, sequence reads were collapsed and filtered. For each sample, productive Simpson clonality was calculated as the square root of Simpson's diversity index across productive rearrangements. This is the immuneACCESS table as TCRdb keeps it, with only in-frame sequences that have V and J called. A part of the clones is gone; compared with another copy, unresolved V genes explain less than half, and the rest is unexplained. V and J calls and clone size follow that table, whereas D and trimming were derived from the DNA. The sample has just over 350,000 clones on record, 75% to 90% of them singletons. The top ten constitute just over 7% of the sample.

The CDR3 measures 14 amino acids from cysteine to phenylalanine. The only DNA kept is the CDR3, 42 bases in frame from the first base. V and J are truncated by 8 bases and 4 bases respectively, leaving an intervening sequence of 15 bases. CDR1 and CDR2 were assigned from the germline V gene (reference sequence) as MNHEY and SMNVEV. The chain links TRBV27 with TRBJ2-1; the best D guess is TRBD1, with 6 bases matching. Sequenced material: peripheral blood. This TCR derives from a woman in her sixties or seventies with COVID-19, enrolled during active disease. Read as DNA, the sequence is TGTGCCAGCCGACAGGCTCTAGGATACAATGAGCAGTTCTTC. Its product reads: CASRQALGYNEQFF.